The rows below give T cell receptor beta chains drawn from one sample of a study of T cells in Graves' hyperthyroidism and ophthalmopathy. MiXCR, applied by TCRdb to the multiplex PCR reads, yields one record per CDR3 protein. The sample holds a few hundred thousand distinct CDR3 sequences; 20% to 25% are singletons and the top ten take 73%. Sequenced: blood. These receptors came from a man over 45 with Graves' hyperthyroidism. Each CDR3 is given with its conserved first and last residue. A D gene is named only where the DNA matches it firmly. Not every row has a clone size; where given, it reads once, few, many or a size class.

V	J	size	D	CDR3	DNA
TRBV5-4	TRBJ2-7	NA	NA	CASSLSGVKYEQYF	TGTGCCAGCAGCTTGTCGGGGGTTAAGTACGAGCAGTACTTC
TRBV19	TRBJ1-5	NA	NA	CASSIRNSNQPQHF	TGTGCCAGTAGTATCAGGAATAGCAATCAGCCCCAGCATTTT
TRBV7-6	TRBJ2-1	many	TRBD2	CASSANPGGLGNEQFF	TGTGCCAGCAGCGCCAACCCGGGAGGGCTCGGCAATGAGCAGTTCTTC
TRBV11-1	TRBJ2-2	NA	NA	CASSLGRNANTGELFF	TGTGCCAGCAGCTTGGGACGTAATGCGAACACCGGGGAGCTGTTTTTT
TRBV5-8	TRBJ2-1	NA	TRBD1	CASSFGQGSEQFF	TGTGCCAGCAGCTTTGGACAGGGGTCTGAGCAGTTCTTC
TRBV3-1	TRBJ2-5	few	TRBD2	CASSQLAGEETQCF	TGTGCCAGCAGCCAGCTAGCGGGGGAAGAGACCCAGTGCTTC
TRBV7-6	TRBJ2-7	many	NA	CASSLQSFGSEQYF	TGTGCCAGCAGCTTACAGAGTTTTGGTAGCGAGCAGTACTTC
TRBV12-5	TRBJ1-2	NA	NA	CASGLMQGAYGYTF	TGTGCTAGTGGTTTGATGCAGGGAGCCTATGGCTACACCTTC
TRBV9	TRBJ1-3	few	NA	CASSVGATDSGNTIYF	TGTGCCAGCAGCGTAGGTGCCACCGACTCTGGAAACACCATATATTTT
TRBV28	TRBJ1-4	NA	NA	CASSAPGGAYEKLFF	TGTGCCAGCAGTGCCCCCGGGGGGGCTTATGAAAAACTGTTTTTT
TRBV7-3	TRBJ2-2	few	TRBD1	CASSLVPRQGNTGELFF	TGTGCCAGCAGCTTAGTCCCCAGACAGGGGAACACCGGGGAGCTGTTTTTT
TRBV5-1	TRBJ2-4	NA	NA	CASSLALESNIQYF	TGCGCCAGCAGCTTGGCCCTGGAGTCAAACATTCAGTACTTC